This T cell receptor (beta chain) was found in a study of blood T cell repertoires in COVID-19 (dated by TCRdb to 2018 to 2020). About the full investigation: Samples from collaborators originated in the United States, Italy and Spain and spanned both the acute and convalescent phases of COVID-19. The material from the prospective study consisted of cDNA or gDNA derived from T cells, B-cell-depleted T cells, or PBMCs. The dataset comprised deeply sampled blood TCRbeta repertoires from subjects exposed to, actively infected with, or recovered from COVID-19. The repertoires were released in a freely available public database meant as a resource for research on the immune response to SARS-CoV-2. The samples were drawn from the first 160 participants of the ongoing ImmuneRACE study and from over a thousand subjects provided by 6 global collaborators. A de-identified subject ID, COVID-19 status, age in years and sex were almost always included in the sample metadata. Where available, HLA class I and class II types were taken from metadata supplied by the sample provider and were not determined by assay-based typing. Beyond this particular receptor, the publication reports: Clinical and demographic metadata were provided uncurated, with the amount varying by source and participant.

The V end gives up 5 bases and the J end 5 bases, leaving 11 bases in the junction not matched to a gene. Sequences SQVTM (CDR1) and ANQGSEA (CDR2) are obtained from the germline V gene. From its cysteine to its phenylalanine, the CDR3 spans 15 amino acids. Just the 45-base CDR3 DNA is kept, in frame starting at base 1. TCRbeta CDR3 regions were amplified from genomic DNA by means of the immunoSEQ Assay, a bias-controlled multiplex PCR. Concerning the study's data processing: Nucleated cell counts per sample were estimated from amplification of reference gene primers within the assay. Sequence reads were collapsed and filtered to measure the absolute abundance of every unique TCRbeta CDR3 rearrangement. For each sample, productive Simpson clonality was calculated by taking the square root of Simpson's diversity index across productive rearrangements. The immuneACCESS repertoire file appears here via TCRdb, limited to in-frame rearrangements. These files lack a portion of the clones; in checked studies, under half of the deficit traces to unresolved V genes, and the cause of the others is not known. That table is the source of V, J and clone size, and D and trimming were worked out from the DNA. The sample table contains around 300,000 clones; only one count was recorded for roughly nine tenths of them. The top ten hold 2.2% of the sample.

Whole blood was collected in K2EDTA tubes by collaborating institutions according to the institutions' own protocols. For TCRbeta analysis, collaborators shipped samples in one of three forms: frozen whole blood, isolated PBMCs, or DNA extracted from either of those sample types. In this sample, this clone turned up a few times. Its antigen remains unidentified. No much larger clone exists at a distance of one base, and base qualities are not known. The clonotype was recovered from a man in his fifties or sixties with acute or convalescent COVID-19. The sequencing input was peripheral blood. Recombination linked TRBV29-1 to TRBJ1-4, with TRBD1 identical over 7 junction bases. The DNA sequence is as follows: TGCAGCGTTTCAGTCCGGGGACAGCCCAATGAAAAACTGTTTTTT. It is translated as CSVSVRGQPNEKLFF.